A single sample gave rise to the 25 T cell receptor beta chains below, sequenced in a study of OX40 agonist ivuxolimab in advanced cancers. This table comes from immunoSEQ multiplex PCR, and its TCRdb copy is limited to in-frame clones, with some not included. The sample contains roughly 56,000 clones, about 83% of which appear only once. Source: CD4+ or CD8+ T cells sorted from blood, taken in a trial of the OX40 agonist ivuxolimab. These receptors were obtained from an adult with an advanced solid tumor such as melanoma, head and neck, liver or kidney cancer.

The chain recombines TRBV4-1 with TRBJ2-3; D remains unclear. Germline loops: CDR1 MGHRA, CDR2 YSYEKL. This CDR3 has 14 residues. The V gene lost 0 bases and the J gene lost 8 bases, with 12 bases spanning the gap. The DNA for the CDR3 is TGCGCCAGCAGCCAAGATTTTGGGATGGGTACGCAGTATTTT. It is translated as CASSQDFGMGTQYF.

This chain links TRBV18 with TRBJ2-5; 7 nucleotides match TRBD1. The CDR3 runs to 14 residues. With 4 bases clipped from V and 4 bases from J, the junction kept 6 bases outside the gene matches. Germline-derived CDR1 and CDR2 are KGHSH and LQKENI. CDR3 amino acids: CASSREGAGETQYF. Here the CDR3 DNA reads TGTGCCAGCTCACGAGAGGGGGCAGGAGAGACCCAGTACTTC. Full variable domain (missing parts from reference TRBV18 and TRBJ2-5): NAGVMQNPRHLVRRRGQEARLRCSPMKGHSHVYWYRQLPEEGLKFMVYLQKENIIDESGMPKERFSAEFPKEGPSILRIQQVVRGDSAAYFCASSREGAGETQYFGPGTRLLVL.

The chain couples TRBV7-6 to TRBJ2-5, with D possibly being TRBD1 (5 bases). The end of the DNA fits TRBJ2-7 better, so the J call may be wrong. This CDR3 contains 12 residues. Germline V gives CDR1 SGHVS, CDR2 FNYEAQ. The CDR3 sequence: CASSLPQGEQYF. In nucleotides, the CDR3 is TGTGCCAGCAGCCTCCCCCAGGGCGAGCAGTACTTC.

The V and J genes are TRBV28 and TRBJ1-5; TRBD1 aligns across 10 bases. The germline V gene encodes CDR1 MDHEN and CDR2 SYDVKM. The ends lost 5 bases at V and 4 bases at J; junction bases unmatched: 5. The CDR3 is 15 amino acids. For the CDR3, the DNA is TGTGCCAGCAGTCTAAGGACAGGGGGGAATCAGCCCCAGCATTTT. It specifies CASSLRTGGNQPQHF.

As for this clone: Distinct nucleotide sequences in the sample also encode this CDR3. The gene calls are TRBV7-9 and TRBJ2-3; D tentatively reads TRBD1 or TRBD2 (5 bases each). Trimming took 5 bases from V and 2 from J, leaving 14 bases between them. The germline CDR1 and CDR2 sequences are SEHNR and FQNEAQ (reference sequence). The CDR3 is made up of 15 amino acids. For the CDR3, the DNA is TGTGCCAGCAGCCAAAGGGGAGCAGACACAGATACGCAGTATTTT. Protein product: CASSQRGADTDTQYF.

V and J are TRBV5-8 and TRBJ1-4; no definite D call. V was shortened by 4 bases and J by 0 bases, with 4 bases between the two germline ends. The V gene's germline CDR1 is SGHTS and CDR2 YDEGEE. The CDR3 runs 13 residues. Here the CDR3 reads CASSEATNEKLFF. As DNA, the CDR3 is TGTGCCAGCAGCGAGGCAACTAATGAAAAACTGTTTTTT.

This clone was detected once. This chain links TRBV5-8 with TRBJ2-7; 7 nucleotides agree with TRBD2. V lost 3 bases, J lost 6 bases, and 3 bases stayed unmatched. Germline V gives CDR1 SGHTS, CDR2 YDEGEE. The length of the CDR3 is 12 residues. CDR3 residues: CASSWGGFEQYF. The CDR3 DNA sequence: TGTGCCAGCAGCTGGGGAGGGTTCGAGCAGTACTTC.

This chain links TRBV2 with TRBJ1-4; D gene uncertain. Trimming took off 7 bases at V and 7 bases at J, with 10 bases between the two ends. The CDR3 has 12 amino acids. CDR1 and CDR2 (germline): SNHLY, FYNNEI. The CDR3 DNA reads as TGTGCCAGCAACTGGGATAGTGAAAAACTGTTTTTT. Residues: CASNWDSEKLFF. Looking up the rest from reference TRBV2 and TRBJ1-4 gives the full variable domain: EPEVTQTPSHQVTQMGQEVILRCVPISNHLYFYWYRQILGQKVEFLVSFYNNEISEKSEIFDDQFSVERPDGSNFTLKIRSTKLEDSAMYFCASNWDSEKLFFGSGTQLSVL.

The chain recombines TRBV11-3 with TRBJ2-1; 8 nucleotides align to TRBD1. The germline V gene encodes CDR1 SGHNT and CDR2 YENEEA. The CDR3 runs 14 residues. After removal of 7 bases from V and 9 bases from J, the junction contained 11 bases not matched to a gene. CDR3 sequence: CASKEGQGSSEQFF. The CDR3 DNA is TGTGCCAGCAAAGAAGGACAGGGTAGTTCTGAGCAGTTCTTC.

The chain combines TRBV11-2 with TRBJ1-3; a weak D match, TRBD1 (6 bases). Trimming took off 6 bases at V and 0 bases at J, with 12 bases between the two ends. The CDR3 has 15 residues. Germline V gene sequence: CDR1 SGHAT, CDR2 FQNNGV. The CDR3 sequence: CASRDRPSSGNTIYF. In nucleotides, the CDR3 is TGTGCCAGCAGGGACAGACCAAGCTCTGGAAACACCATATATTTT. Supplemented by reference TRBV11-2 and TRBJ1-3, the full variable domain reads EAGVAQSPRYKIIEKRQSVAFWCNPISGHATLYWYQQILGQGPKLLIQFQNNGVVDDSQLPKDRFSAERLKGVDSTLKIQPAKLEDSAVYLCASRDRPSSGNTIYFGEGSWLTVV.

This clone was counted a few times. The chain joins TRBV6-1 to TRBJ1-2, with 7 positions matching TRBD1. In germline, CDR1 is MNHNS, CDR2 SASEGT. This CDR3 comprises 14 residues. Trimming took 7 bases from V and 3 from J; bases not matched to a gene: 8. In DNA, the CDR3 is TGTGCCAGCACCAAAACAGGGGTAGACTATGGCTACACCTTC. It codes for CASTKTGVDYGYTF.

This chain connects TRBV28 to TRBJ1-6; 8 bases fit TRBD1. Per the germline V gene, CDR1 is MDHEN and CDR2 is SYDVKM. The CDR3 extends over 15 amino acids. Trimming cost V 7 bases and J 7 bases; bases outside gene matches: 9. The chain's CDR3 is CASNSGGAENSPLHF. CDR3 bases: TGTGCCAGCAACTCAGGGGGCGCGGAAAATTCACCCCTCCACTTT.

The chain uses TRBV7-9 and TRBJ1-1, with no clear D. The CDR3 has 15 residues. Germline V gene lookup returns CDR1 SEHNR and CDR2 FQNEAQ (reference sequence). Trimming pared 5 bases from V and 4 bases from J, leaving 17 bases between. CDR3 sequence: CASSNNRARGTEAFF. CDR3 DNA: TGTGCCAGCAGCAATAACAGAGCACGGGGCACTGAAGCTTTCTTT.

This chain joins TRBV5-6 and TRBJ1-2; no reliable D call. The CDR3 is made up of 14 amino acids. Germline V gene lookup returns CDR1 SGHDT and CDR2 YYEEEE. Trimming removed 2 bases at V and 2 bases at J, with 10 bases between. CDR3 coding DNA: TGTGCCAGCAGCTTAAACGGGAGAAACTATGGCTACACCTTC. This sequence encodes CASSLNGRNYGYTF.

The chain carries TRBV29-1 and TRBJ2-7, with D perhaps TRBD1 or TRBD2 (5 bases each). The CDR3 sequence is 13 residues long. Germline CDR1 is SQVTM and CDR2 is ANQGSEA. The V end lost 2 bases, the J end lost 5 bases, and 13 bases lay between the germline ends. The CDR3 DNA reads TGCAGCGTTGAACCAGAGGTGGGGGACGAGCAGTACTTC. Translated, it gives CSVEPEVGDEQYF.

The chain links TRBV29-1 to TRBJ2-6; D is uncertain. Looked up from germline, CDR1 is SQVTM and CDR2 is ANQGSEA. The CDR3 totals 15 residues. V lost 0 bases and J 0 bases, leaving 6 bases between the germline ends. CDR3 sequence (DNA): TGCAGCGTTGAAGAAGGCGTCTCTGGGGCCAACGTCCTGACTTTC. Residues: CSVEEGVSGANVLTF.

The V call is TRBV19, the J call TRBJ2-3; 8 bases are a match to TRBD2. The CDR3 has 15 residues. Looked up from germline, CDR1 is LNHDA and CDR2 is SQIVND (reference sequence). J was trimmed by 4 bases and V by 3 bases; bases with no gene match: 6. Here the CDR3 reads CASSIGPGGPDTQYF. As DNA, the CDR3 is TGTGCCAGTAGTATCGGGCCGGGAGGGCCAGATACGCAGTATTTT.

J is TRBJ1-2 and V is TRBV28; no clear D gene. Per the germline V gene, CDR1 is MDHEN and CDR2 is SYDVKM. Trimming stripped 3 bases from V and 8 bases from J, with 22 bases between. This CDR3 is 16 amino acids long. The chain's CDR3 is CASSFPAGLPPHGYTF. The CDR3 bases are TGTGCCAGCAGTTTCCCCGCAGGCCTACCCCCTCACGGCTACACCTTC.

The chain employs TRBV4-1 and TRBJ2-7, with TRBD2 as a possible D gene (5 bases). This CDR3 contains 18 residues. Trimming left V 0 bases short and J 2 bases short, with 20 bases between. Per the germline V gene, CDR1 is MGHRA and CDR2 is YSYEKL. The CDR3 coding sequence is TGCGCCAGCAGCCAAGACTCGCCCGGGCGGGCCGGGACCTACGAGCAGTACTTC. This sequence encodes CASSQDSPGRAGTYEQYF.

The V call is TRBV29-1, the J call TRBJ2-5, with 12 positions matching TRBD2. CDR3 length: 16 residues. Germline CDR1 reads SQVTM; CDR2 reads ANQGSEA. V lost 7 bases and J lost 2; bases outside the gene matches: 11. CDR3 in DNA: TGCAGCGCTGACGGACTAGCGGGGAGGTTTCAAGAGACCCAGTACTTC. Translated, it gives CSADGLAGRFQETQYF.

The rearrangement uses TRBV5-1 and TRBJ2-3; 10 bases match TRBD2. The CDR3 totals 17 residues. Losses at the gene ends were 4 bases for V and 1 base for J; bases not matched to a gene: 9. Germline values: CDR1 SGHRS, CDR2 YFSETQ. The CDR3 DNA sequence: TGCGCCAGCAGCCCCCCAACCGGGACTAGCGGCACAGATACGCAGTATTTT. Translation gives CASSPPTGTSGTDTQYF.

This clone was seen only once. J is TRBJ2-2 and V is TRBV7-3; 8 bases align to TRBD2. Germline CDR1 is SGHTA and CDR2 is FQGTGA. The CDR3 runs to 19 residues. V shed 5 bases, J shed 4 bases, and the junction held 18 bases outside the gene matches. CDR3 residues: CASSPTPGGAGMGTGELFF. CDR3 nucleotide sequence: TGTGCCAGCAGCCCCACCCCGGGAGGGGCAGGGATGGGCACCGGGGAGCTGTTTTTT.

The chain employs TRBV18 and TRBJ1-1, with D possibly matching TRBD1 (5 bases). Germline assignment: CDR1 KGHSH and CDR2 LQKENI. This CDR3 is built from 18 residues. Deletions cut 0 bases from V and 0 bases from J, with 17 bases between. DNA for the CDR3: TGTGCCAGCTCACCACCGTTAGGGGCCGAGGGAATGAACACTGAAGCTTTCTTT. It specifies CASSPPLGAEGMNTEAFF.

The CDR3 here is CASSFLAGGELYEQYF. The CDR3 nucleotides are TGTGCCAGCAGCTTTCTAGCGGGGGGCGAACTCTACGAGCAGTACTTC. The V and J genes are TRBV5-4 and TRBJ2-7; 11 nucleotides match TRBD2. This CDR3 is built from 16 residues. Germline CDR1 and CDR2: SGHNT and YYREEE (reference sequence). The ends lost 2 bases at V and 3 bases at J; junction bases unmatched: 7.

In this sample, this clone turned up once. The chain links TRBV7-2 to TRBJ1-2; D may be TRBD1 (5 bases). Germline V gene data show CDR1 as SGHTA and CDR2 as FQGNSA. CDR3 length equals 15 residues. Trimming cost V 5 bases and J 3 bases, with 16 bases left between them. The CDR3 here is CASSQQAAVYYGYTF. CDR3 bases: TGTGCCAGCAGCCAACAGGCGGCAGTTTACTATGGCTACACCTTC.